This is a list of T cell receptor beta chains from one sample in a study of blood T cell repertoires in COVID-19. Here immunoSEQ multiplex PCR was the method, and the copy in TCRdb shows in-frame clones only, minus some. The table includes roughly 200,000 clones, roughly 91% detected once. Sequencing input: PBMCs or T cells enriched from blood (not recorded which). The receptors shown here come from a man aged 30 to 39 in a cohort exposed to, infected with or recovered from COVID-19 (not recorded which). Each CDR3 is given with its conserved first and last residue. Fields, in order: clone size, D gene, J gene, V gene, CDR3 protein, CDR3 DNA. The D gene is left open where the match is weak. Not all rows give a size; the values are once, few, many and, for expanded clones, a class.

once,TRBD1,TRBJ2-5,TRBV7-9,CASSQMTGRIFGRRETQYF,TGTGCCAGCAGCCAAATGACAGGGCGAATTTTTGGTCGTAGGGAGACCCAGTACTTC
NA,NA,TRBJ2-3,TRBV7-6,CASSLGSRGTDTQYF,TGTGCCAGCAGCTTAGGGTCCCGGGGGACAGATACGCAGTATTTT
NA,TRBD1,TRBJ1-1,TRBV28,CASSFSDRGRTEAFF,TGTGCCAGCAGTTTTTCGGACAGGGGGCGCACTGAAGCTTTCTTT
NA,NA,TRBJ2-5,TRBV18,CASSLEAYGTQYF,TGTGCCAGCTCATTAGAGGCCTATGGGACCCAGTACTTC
NA,TRBD2,TRBJ2-1,TRBV15,CATGEGTSGRNEQFF,TGTGCCACCGGGGAAGGGACTAGCGGGAGAAATGAGCAGTTCTTC
few,NA,TRBJ2-2,TRBV24-1,CATSDYGLRGEPNTGELFF,TGTGCCACCAGTGATTACGGCCTTCGGGGAGAACCGAACACCGGGGAGCTGTTTTTT
NA,TRBD2,TRBJ2-1,TRBV28,CASIQAGVGNEQFF,TGTGCCAGCATCCAAGCGGGAGTGGGCAATGAGCAGTTCTTC
NA,TRBD1,TRBJ2-1,TRBV4-3,CASSQEGDSIYNEQFF,TGCGCCAGCAGCCAAGAAGGGGACAGCATCTACAATGAGCAGTTCTTC
NA,NA,TRBJ1-2,TRBV4-3,CASSPDTGSGYGYTF,TGCGCCAGCAGCCCCGACACGGGGTCCGGGTATGGCTACACCTTC
NA,TRBD2,TRBJ2-1,TRBV12-5,CASGKTSGISYNEQFF,TGTGCTAGTGGTAAAACTAGCGGGATTTCCTACAATGAGCAGTTCTTC
NA,TRBD1,TRBJ1-2,TRBV29-1,CSVKIGTVYGYTF,TGCAGCGTCAAAATAGGGACAGTATATGGCTACACCTTC
NA,NA,TRBJ2-2,TRBV19,CASSTQLGGGELFF,TGTGCCAGTAGTACGCAGCTAGGTGGCGGGGAGCTGTTTTTT
NA,NA,TRBJ1-4,TRBV2,CASSGGATNEKLFF,TGTGCCAGCAGTGGCGGGGCAACTAATGAAAAACTGTTTTTT
NA,TRBD2,TRBJ2-7,TRBV11-2,CASSTAGVGGEQYF,TGTGCCAGCAGCACAGCGGGAGTAGGGGGAGAGCAGTACTTC
NA,TRBD2,TRBJ2-1,TRBV4-1,CASSQGLAGAPYNEQFF,TGCGCCAGCAGCCAAGGACTAGCGGGAGCCCCCTACAATGAGCAGTTCTTC
NA,TRBD2,TRBJ2-7,TRBV27,CASSSPGGSVYEQYF,TGTGCCAGCAGTTCCCCCGGGGGGAGTGTATACGAGCAGTACTTC
few,NA,TRBJ1-5,TRBV2,CASQTGYNQPQHF,TGTGCCAGCCAAACAGGGTACAATCAGCCCCAGCATTTT
once,TRBD2,TRBJ2-5,TRBV3-1/TRBV3-2,CASSPVPGLAGQTQYF,TGTGCCAGCAGTCCTGTACCGGGACTAGCGGGCCAGACCCAGTACTTC
NA,TRBD1,TRBJ1-5,TRBV28,CASSLWVGQGPNQLQHF,TGTGCCAGCAGTTTATGGGTGGGACAGGGGCCAAATCAGCTCCAGCATTTT
NA,TRBD2,TRBJ2-2,TRBV6-2/TRBV6-3,CASSPGTRITGELFF,TGTGCCAGCAGTCCCGGGACTAGAATCACCGGGGAGCTGTTTTTT
NA,NA,TRBJ1-1,TRBV27,CASRAGMNTEAFF,TGTGCCAGCAGGGCGGGTATGAACACTGAAGCTTTCTTT
once,NA,TRBJ1-1,TRBV5-6,CATRIGGGMNTEAFF,TGTGCCACCAGGATCGGTGGGGGGATGAACACTGAAGCTTTCTTT